The 9 T cell receptor beta chains below all came from one sample that was sequenced in a study of CD8 T cells in Susac syndrome. Reverse transcription of roughly 0.5 to 1 ug RNA used random hexamers. One entry per CDR3 protein results from TCRdb running MiXCR on the immunoSEQ multiplex PCR reads. The sample holds some 240,000 distinct CDR3 sequences; roughly 95% are singletons and the top ten take approximately 0.094%. The sequencing input was CD4+ T cells from PBMCs. These receptors were collected from a human donor with Susac syndrome.

J is TRBJ2-3 and V is TRBV6-5; D is ambiguous. This CDR3 region has 14 residues. CDR1 is MNHEY and CDR2 is SVGAGI in the germline V gene. V was shortened by 0 bases and J by 5 bases, with 9 bases between the two germline ends. The CDR3 is CASSYSEFLDTQYF. CDR3 coding DNA: TGTGCCAGCAGTTACTCGGAGTTCCTAGATACGCAGTATTTT.

The rearrangement links TRBV7-3 to TRBJ2-5; 10 bases agree with TRBD2. V shed 2 bases and J 5 bases; nucleotides not matched to a gene: 5. This CDR3 contains 15 residues. In germline, CDR1 is SGHTA, CDR2 FQGTGA. CDR3 amino acids: CASSLLAGAMETQYF. In DNA form, the CDR3 reads TGTGCCAGCAGCTTACTAGCGGGAGCTATGGAGACCCAGTACTTC.

The chain combines TRBV9 with TRBJ2-1; D possibly corresponds to TRBD2 (5 bases). CDR3 size: 16 residues. The germline CDR1 and CDR2 sequences are SGDLS and YYNGEE. V dropped 0 bases and J dropped 6 bases, with 16 bases sitting between them. For the CDR3, the DNA is TGTGCCAGCAGCGTAGCACTTAGGAGGATATTCAATGAGCAGTTCTTC. This gives the protein CASSVALRRIFNEQFF.

A single count supports this clonotype. This chain connects TRBV20-1 to TRBJ1-2; 7 nucleotides match TRBD1. The CDR3 loop spans 13 amino acids. V lost 3 bases to trimming and J lost 5 bases; unmatched junction nucleotides: 6. CDR1 and CDR2 from the germline V gene are DFQATT and SNEGSKA (reference sequence). The CDR3 here is CSASAGTVYGYTF. The CDR3 DNA reads TGCAGTGCTAGTGCTGGGACAGTATATGGCTACACCTTC.

The rearrangement uses TRBV6-6 and TRBJ2-1; 8 bases fit TRBD2. With V trimmed by 5 bases and J by 3 bases, 6 bases remained unmatched. CDR1 MNHNY and CDR2 SVGAGI come from the germline V gene (reference sequence). The CDR3 loop spans 15 amino acids. The CDR3 spells CASSRGGLVYNEQFF. The CDR3 bases are TGTGCCAGCAGTCGCGGGGGGCTCGTCTACAATGAGCAGTTCTTC.

The V call is TRBV2, the J call TRBJ2-7; D gene ambiguous. The CDR3 extends over 9 amino acids. Trimming shortened V by 1 base and J by 10 bases, and 2 bases separated the two germline ends. CDR1 and CDR2 from the germline V gene are SNHLY and FYNNEI. The DNA for the CDR3 is TGTGCCAGCAGTGAAGGCCAGTACTTC. It encodes CASSEGQYF.

This clonotype was counted between two and nine times. The chain combines TRBV3-1 with TRBJ2-5, with 11 positions matching TRBD2. There are 15 residues in the CDR3. Germline CDR1 reads LGHDT; CDR2 reads YNNKEL (reference sequence). The V segment lost 3 bases and the J segment 4 bases; nucleotides outside the gene matches: 4. CDR3 nucleotides: TGTGCCAGCAGCCAGGAACTAGCGGGAGCAGAGACCCAGTACTTC. It codes for CASSQELAGAETQYF.

The rearrangement links TRBV5-1 to TRBJ2-7; TRBD2 matches at 12 bases. From germline, CDR1 is SGHRS and CDR2 YFSETQ. The CDR3 is made up of 15 amino acids. The junction had 5 bases not matched to a gene; V was cut back by 4 bases and J by 3 bases. Written as DNA, the CDR3 is TGCGCCAGCAGCGTACTAGCGGGAGGACTCTACGAGCAGTACTTC. It translates to CASSVLAGGLYEQYF.

V usage is TRBV29-1 and J usage is TRBJ2-1; TRBD1 aligns across 7 bases. CDR3 length equals 15 residues. V shed 7 bases, J shed 1 base, and the junction held 10 bases outside the gene matches. Germline V lookup: CDR1 SQVTM, CDR2 ANQGSEA. CDR3 bases: TGCAGCGGTGCCCAGGGGGTTGCATCCTACAATGAGCAGTTCTTC. Translation: CSGAQGVASYNEQFF.